Below, 15 T cell receptor beta chains from the same sample are listed, as sequenced in a study of shared clonotypes between healthy human individuals. Sequencing used immunoSEQ multiplex PCR; TCRdb keeps in-frame clones, though not all of them. The sample contains about 1.5 million clones, 95% to 99% of which appear only once. The sample taken for sequencing was naive CD4+ T cells sorted from blood. Specified subset: CD45RA+ positively selected. The receptors stem from a man in his thirties or forties in good health.

This clone occurred once. The V call is TRBV7-9, the J call TRBJ1-2, with D perhaps TRBD1 (5 bases). Germline-derived CDR1 and CDR2 are SEHNR and FQNEAQ (reference sequence). The CDR3 is 12 amino acids. V lost 5 bases, J lost 3 bases, and 7 bases lay in between. In DNA form, the CDR3 reads TGTGCCAGCAGCCAGGGAGACTATGGCTACACCTTC. Translating it yields CASSQGDYGYTF.

The chain links TRBV7-9 to TRBJ2-7, with TRBD2 as a possible D gene (5 bases). Germline V lookup: CDR1 SEHNR, CDR2 FQNEAQ (reference sequence). V lost 5 bases, J lost 7 bases, and 18 bases lay in between. The CDR3 is made up of 14 amino acids. The chain's CDR3 is CASSPRAEIREQYF. For the CDR3, the DNA is TGTGCCAGCAGCCCACGAGCGGAGATACGGGAGCAGTACTTC.

The chain couples TRBV4-1 to TRBJ1-2, with D uncertain. The germline CDR1 and CDR2 sequences are MGHRA and YSYEKL. The CDR3 totals 16 residues. V lost 0 bases to trimming and J lost 0 bases, with 11 bases between them. CDR3 residues: CASSQEAATPNYGYTF. As DNA, the CDR3 is TGCGCCAGCAGCCAAGAAGCAGCTACCCCTAACTATGGCTACACCTTC.

This sequence joins TRBV5-1 and TRBJ2-7; 12 bases match TRBD2. Germline assignment: CDR1 SGHRS and CDR2 YFSETQ. After removal of 4 bases from V and 2 bases from J, the junction contained 7 bases not matched to a gene. The CDR3 is made up of 16 amino acids. CDR3 amino acids: CASSDRTSGATYEQYF. Written as DNA, the CDR3 is TGCGCCAGCAGCGACAGGACTAGCGGGGCTACCTACGAGCAGTACTTC.

This clone occurred once. The rearrangement uses TRBV7-8 and TRBJ2-2; possible D gene TRBD1, 6 bases. Trimming shortened V by 5 bases and J by 6 bases, and 13 bases separated the two germline ends. Germline values: CDR1 SGHVS, CDR2 FQNEAQ. This CDR3 spans 14 amino acids. CDR3 coding DNA: TGTGCCAGCAGCAGGGCAAAGGGGGCCGGGGAGCTGTTTTTT. It codes for CASSRAKGAGELFF.

V usage is TRBV19 and J usage is TRBJ1-5; D is uncertain. V was clipped by 3 bases and J by 1 base, with 7 bases between them. CDR1 and CDR2 from the germline V gene are LNHDA and SQIVND (reference sequence). This CDR3 is built from 14 residues. The DNA for the CDR3 is TGTGCCAGTAGTATGGCCCCGAGCAATCAGCCCCAGCATTTT. It encodes CASSMAPSNQPQHF.

The rearrangement joins TRBV7-8 to TRBJ2-7; TRBD2 aligns across 8 bases. This CDR3 region has 17 residues. V lost 4 bases to trimming and J lost 0 bases; unmatched junction nucleotides: 11. Germline loops: CDR1 SGHVS, CDR2 FQNEAQ. In DNA, the CDR3 is TGTGCCAGCAGCTCCGCGCGGGGGGCCCTACTCTCCTACGAGCAGTACTTC. Translated, it gives CASSSARGALLSYEQYF.

The chain carries TRBV7-2 and TRBJ2-7; either TRBD1 or TRBD2 may supply D (6 bases each). Germline V gene sequence: CDR1 SGHTA, CDR2 FQGNSA. The CDR3 extends over 15 amino acids. V was shortened by 5 bases and J by 3 bases, with 17 bases between the two germline ends. CDR3 nucleotides: TGTGCCAGCAGCAAAAGGGGGGACATCAGCTACGAGCAGTACTTC. Encoded protein: CASSKRGDISYEQYF.

V and J are TRBV9 and TRBJ2-7; D tentatively fits TRBD1 or TRBD2 (5 bases each). The V and J ends lost 0 bases and 6 bases respectively, with 16 bases between them. CDR1 SGDLS and CDR2 YYNGEE come from the germline V gene. The CDR3 extends over 15 amino acids. The CDR3 loop is CASSVGRAERGEQYF. In DNA, the CDR3 is TGTGCCAGCAGCGTAGGGCGGGCGGAGAGGGGCGAGCAGTACTTC.

This chain uses TRBV27 with TRBJ1-1; D unclear. Trimming cost V 2 bases and J 7 bases, with 11 bases left between them. This CDR3 has 13 amino acids. CDR1 and CDR2 (germline): MNHEY, SMNVEV (reference sequence). CDR3 in DNA: TGTGCCAGCAGTTTAAGCCGCTGGGGTGAAGCTTTCTTT. Its protein product is CASSLSRWGEAFF.

This sequence joins TRBV28 and TRBJ1-5; 9 nucleotides match TRBD1. The CDR3 covers 16 residues. Trimming took 5 bases from V and 2 from J; bases not matched to a gene: 7. CDR1 and CDR2 from the germline V gene are MDHEN and SYDVKM. The CDR3 spells CASSTGGNGRNQPQHF. The DNA for the CDR3 is TGTGCCAGCAGTACAGGGGGCAACGGACGCAATCAGCCCCAGCATTTT.

The CDR3 region has the DNA TGTGCCAGCAGCCCTCGGGGGACAGGGTACCACGAGCAGTACTTC. Residues: CASSPRGTGYHEQYF. This sequence joins TRBV28 and TRBJ2-7; 9 bases align to TRBD1. The CDR3 totals 15 residues. Germline CDR1 and CDR2: MDHEN and SYDVKM. V trimming: 6 bases; J trimming: 5 bases; junction bases outside the gene matches: 11.

The V and J genes are TRBV27 and TRBJ2-3; D is uncertain. V lost 7 bases and J lost 1, with 9 bases in between. This CDR3 spans 13 amino acids. CDR1 MNHEY and CDR2 SMNVEV come from the germline V gene (reference sequence). CDR3 loop: CASTYRGTDTQYF. The CDR3 DNA is TGTGCCAGCACCTACCGGGGCACAGATACGCAGTATTTT.

This chain uses TRBV11-2 with TRBJ2-5; 8 nucleotides line up with TRBD2. CDR3 size: 16 residues. V lost 1 base, J lost 2 bases, and 6 bases stayed unmatched. Germline CDR1 and CDR2: SGHAT and FQNNGV. As DNA, the CDR3 is TGTGCCAGCAGCTTAGTGGGCACTAGCGGACAAGAGACCCAGTACTTC. It is translated as CASSLVGTSGQETQYF. Using reference TRBV11-2 and TRBJ2-5 for the parts outside the CDR3, the full variable domain is EAGVAQSPRYKIIEKRQSVAFWCNPISGHATLYWYQQILGQGPKLLIQFQNNGVVDDSQLPKDRFSAERLKGVDSTLKIQPAKLEDSAVYLCASSLVGTSGQETQYFGPGTRLLVL.

CDR3 bases: TGTGCCAGCTCCCTGCGGGAAGGGGCATACGAGCAGTACTTC. Its protein is CASSLREGAYEQYF. The gene calls are TRBV18 and TRBJ2-7; tentatively, D is TRBD2 (6 bases). The CDR3 consists of 14 residues. Germline CDR1 KGHSH, CDR2 LQKENI. V was shortened by 6 bases and J by 4 bases, with 16 bases between the two germline ends. Combining the CDR3 with reference TRBV18 and TRBJ2-7 gives the whole variable domain NAGVMQNPRHLVRRRGQEARLRCSPMKGHSHVYWYRQLPEEGLKFMVYLQKENIIDESGMPKERFSAEFPKEGPSILRIQQVVRGDSAAYFCASSLREGAYEQYFGPGTRLTVT.